The 32 T cell receptor beta chains in this list originate from one sample, sequenced in a study of blood T cell repertoires in COVID-19. Clones were read by immunoSEQ multiplex PCR, and TCRdb kept only the in-frame ones, dropping some. The data show 170,000 or so clones, roughly 78% seen once. The sample taken for sequencing was peripheral blood. All receptors derive from a man aged 70 or older with active or convalescent COVID-19.

The CDR3 loop reads CASSYGGMNTEAFF. The CDR3, as DNA: TGTGCCAGCAGTTACGGGGGGATGAACACTGAAGCTTTCTTT. The chain has TRBV6-2 or TRBV6-3 and TRBJ1-1; perhaps TRBD1 as D (5 bases). CDR3 length: 14 amino acids. CDR1 is MNHEY, CDR2 SVGEGT, per germline. Trimming removed 2 bases from V and 0 bases from J, with 7 bases in between.

This chain connects TRBV25-1 to TRBJ1-1; weak D call: TRBD1 (5 bases). The CDR3 has 15 residues. The ends were cut back, 6 bases at V and 2 bases at J, with 16 bases in the middle. Per germline, CDR1 MGHDK and CDR2 SYGVNS. CDR3 sequence: CASRPPGGGNTEAFF. The CDR3 DNA reads TGTGCCAGCAGGCCGCCGGGGGGGGGAAACACTGAAGCTTTCTTT.

The chain carries TRBV2 and TRBJ2-7; D remains unclear. The CDR3 spans 12 residues. V was pared by 8 bases and J by 3 bases, with 11 bases between. CDR1 SNHLY and CDR2 FYNNEI come from the germline V gene. The chain's CDR3 is CASARGVYEQYF. The CDR3 DNA is TGTGCCAGCGCCAGAGGCGTCTACGAGCAGTACTTC.

The V gene is TRBV6-5, the J gene TRBJ2-1; D might be TRBD2 (7 bases). CDR1 MNHEY and CDR2 SVGAGI come from the germline V gene. The CDR3 runs to 15 residues. V lost 7 bases to trimming and J lost 5 bases, with 18 bases between them. In nucleotides, the CDR3 is TGTGCCAGCAACGAGATGGGGGGGCAGAACAATGAGCAGTTCTTC. Translating gives CASNEMGGQNNEQFF.

The chain uses TRBV14 and TRBJ1-2, with D unresolved. Germline V gene lookup returns CDR1 SGHDN and CDR2 FVKESK. CDR3 size: 16 residues. Trimming removed 0 bases from V and 9 bases from J, with 20 bases in between. In DNA, the CDR3 is TGTGCCAGCAGCCAAGAGGTGAACTTTCTTCGAGGGAGCTACACCTTC. Amino acid sequence: CASSQEVNFLRGSYTF.

The CDR3 protein is CASSRQTTYEQYF. For the CDR3, the DNA is TGTGCCAGTTCCCGACAGACGACCTACGAGCAGTACTTC. The rearrangement uses TRBV19 and TRBJ2-7, with D tentatively TRBD1 (5 bases). This CDR3 has 13 residues. The germline V and J ends were trimmed by 8 bases and 2 bases, with 13 bases remaining between them. Germline V gives CDR1 LNHDA, CDR2 SQIVND (reference sequence).

This clone has just a few counts. The chain carries TRBV30 and TRBJ1-2, with D unclear. Germline values: CDR1 GTSNPN, CDR2 SVGIG (reference sequence). The CDR3 consists of 11 residues. Trimming took 2 bases from V and 4 from J, leaving 5 bases between them. The CDR3 coding sequence is TGTGCCTGGAGTAACATCTATGGCTACACCTTC. Translating it yields CAWSNIYGYTF.

V is TRBV29-1 and J is TRBJ2-3; 13 bases line up with TRBD2. The CDR3 contains 14 residues. CDR1 is SQVTM, CDR2 ANQGSEA, per germline. J was trimmed by 4 bases and V by 7 bases; bases with no gene match: 5. The CDR3 reads CSGGLAGNPDTQYF. Here the CDR3 DNA reads TGCAGCGGGGGACTAGCGGGAAATCCAGATACGCAGTATTTT.

This clone was recorded only once. The V and J genes are TRBV20-1 and TRBJ2-3, with 7 bases identical to TRBD2. V shed 3 bases, J shed 7 bases, and the junction held 10 bases outside the gene matches. The CDR3 covers 14 residues. The germline V gene encodes CDR1 DFQATT and CDR2 SNEGSKA (reference sequence). The CDR3 DNA is TGCAGTGCTAGTCGGGGGAGGGCCGGGAATACGCAGTATTTT. Amino acid sequence: CSASRGRAGNTQYF.

The chain uses TRBV19 and TRBJ1-5; 7 bases map to TRBD1. Germline CDR1 is LNHDA and CDR2 is SQIVND (reference sequence). The CDR3 has 15 amino acids. V trimming: 5 bases; J trimming: 0 bases; junction bases outside the gene matches: 4. The chain's CDR3 is CASSRQGYSNQPQHF. The CDR3 DNA is TGTGCCAGTAGTCGACAGGGATATAGCAATCAGCCCCAGCATTTT.

The J gene is TRBJ2-3, the V gene TRBV5-5, with a tentative D call TRBD1 (6 bases). Germline values: CDR1 SGHKS, CDR2 YYEKEE (reference sequence). The CDR3 contains 13 residues. Trimming left V 4 bases short and J 6 bases short, with 12 bases between. The CDR3 DNA reads as TGTGCCAGCAGCCTGGGGGCAAGTGATACGCAGTATTTT. This codes for CASSLGASDTQYF.

The chain has TRBV5-1 and TRBJ2-1, with TRBD2 matching over 11 bases. This CDR3 spans 17 amino acids. Losses at the gene ends were 4 bases for V and 0 bases for J; bases not matched to a gene: 6. Germline V gene lookup returns CDR1 SGHRS and CDR2 YFSETQ. This CDR3 is CASSPQLAGASYNEQFF. The CDR3 coding sequence is TGCGCCAGCAGCCCCCAACTAGCGGGGGCCTCCTACAATGAGCAGTTCTTC.

The chain employs TRBV10-2 and TRBJ1-1; 8 positions match TRBD1. The CDR3 contains 14 residues. Germline CDR1 reads WSHSY; CDR2 reads SAAADI. V shed 7 bases, J shed 3 bases, and the junction held 7 bases outside the gene matches. This CDR3 reads CASIRGRVDTEAFF. As DNA, the CDR3 is TGCGCCAGCATCAGGGGGCGGGTGGACACTGAAGCTTTCTTT.

Here the CDR3 reads CASSDQGQALSKNIQYF. The CDR3 region has the DNA TGTGCCAGCAGTGATCAGGGACAGGCATTATCCAAAAACATTCAGTACTTC. The chain recombines TRBV2 with TRBJ2-4, with 8 bases aligning to TRBD1. The CDR3 runs 17 residues. CDR1 is SNHLY and CDR2 is FYNNEI in the germline V gene. J gave up 2 bases and V 3 bases, and 9 bases lay outside the gene matches.

CDR3 sequence (DNA): TGCGCCAGCAGCCAGGGGCGGGGTGAGCAGTTCTTC. Its translation: CASSQGRGEQFF. This chain uses TRBV4-3 with TRBJ2-1, with D perhaps matching TRBD2 (6 bases). The length of the CDR3 is 12 residues. Germline assignment: CDR1 LGHNA and CDR2 YSLEER. Trimming cost V 3 bases and J 9 bases, with 9 bases left between them.

V is TRBV9 and J is TRBJ1-4; D not certain. V lost 4 bases, J lost 4 bases, and 20 bases lay in between. CDR1 is SGDLS, CDR2 YYNGEE, per germline. The CDR3 length is 17 residues. CDR3 nucleotides: TGTGCCAGCAGCCCGTACCACGGAGGATTCGGTAATGAAAAACTGTTTTTT. Translated: CASSPYHGGFGNEKLFF.

This clone showed up just a few times. V usage is TRBV7-9 and J usage is TRBJ2-7; D is unresolved. Trimming removed 1 base at V and 5 bases at J, with 12 bases between. The CDR3 runs 14 residues. Germline CDR1 reads SEHNR; CDR2 reads FQNEAQ (reference sequence). CDR3 loop: CASSLGRGSDEQYF. The CDR3 region has the DNA TGTGCCAGCAGCTTAGGAAGAGGAAGCGACGAGCAGTACTTC.

The rearrangement uses TRBV5-6 and TRBJ1-1, with 10 bases that match TRBD1. CDR3 size: 15 residues. Germline V gene data show CDR1 as SGHDT and CDR2 as YYEEEE. V was clipped by 4 bases and J by 1 base; unmatched bases: 4. The CDR3: CASSGTGDGNTEAFF. Written as DNA, the CDR3 is TGTGCCAGCAGCGGGACAGGGGATGGGAACACTGAAGCTTTCTTT.

This chain links TRBV27 with TRBJ1-6; a possible D gene is TRBD1 (6 bases). This CDR3 spans 15 amino acids. Trimming left V 8 bases short and J 6 bases short, with 17 bases between. CDR1 is MNHEY and CDR2 is SMNVEV in the germline V gene (reference sequence). The CDR3 here is CASRSTGPTNSPLHF. The CDR3 nucleotides are TGTGCCAGCCGAAGTACAGGGCCTACTAATTCACCCCTCCACTTT.

V gene TRBV7-2 combines with J gene TRBJ2-1; a possible D gene is TRBD1 (6 bases). The CDR3 loop spans 15 amino acids. Looked up from germline, CDR1 is SGHTA and CDR2 is FQGNSA. Trimming removed 1 base at V and 4 bases at J, with 11 bases between. This chain's CDR3 is CASSLGRGRYNEQFF. CDR3 DNA sequence: TGTGCCAGCAGCTTAGGCAGGGGTCGTTACAATGAGCAGTTCTTC.

As regards this clone: The same CDR3 can be traced to other DNA sequences in this sample. V and J are TRBV5-1 and TRBJ2-7; 7 nucleotides match TRBD1. The CDR3 covers 15 residues. Germline V gene data show CDR1 as SGHRS and CDR2 as YFSETQ. Trimming removed 2 bases from V and 2 bases from J; junction bases left unmatched: 7. The CDR3 region is CASSFWTGATYEQYF. CDR3 nucleotides: TGCGCCAGCAGCTTCTGGACAGGAGCTACCTACGAGCAGTACTTC.

This clone is a singleton in its sample. The CDR3 DNA is TGTGCCAGCAGCCATCGACTAGCGGGGCCTGGTACGCAGTATTTT. Translating it yields CASSHRLAGPGTQYF. The V gene is TRBV27, the J gene TRBJ2-3; TRBD2 aligns across 11 bases. Germline V gives CDR1 MNHEY, CDR2 SMNVEV (reference sequence). V trimming: 6 bases; J trimming: 8 bases; junction bases outside the gene matches: 10. The CDR3 loop spans 15 amino acids.

The CDR3 spells CASSPGTSNTEAFF. As DNA, the CDR3 is TGTGCCAGCAGTCCGGGGACTTCGAACACTGAAGCTTTCTTT. The rearrangement uses TRBV27 and TRBJ1-1; D possibly corresponds to TRBD1 (5 bases). This CDR3 is 14 amino acids long. From germline, CDR1 is MNHEY and CDR2 SMNVEV (reference sequence). Trimming cost V 5 bases and J 1 base, with 11 bases left between them.

The chain links TRBV19 to TRBJ1-4, with 7 bases matching TRBD1. The CDR3 totals 15 residues. Germline V gene data show CDR1 as LNHDA and CDR2 as SQIVND (reference sequence). The trim removed 6 bases at V and 4 bases at J, leaving 8 bases unmatched. The CDR3 reads CASRPGQLYNEKLFF. The CDR3 DNA reads as TGTGCCAGTAGACCGGGACAGCTTTATAATGAAAAACTGTTTTTT.

The J gene is TRBJ2-1, the V gene TRBV15; TRBD2 is a possible D gene (5 bases). This CDR3 has 14 amino acids. V gave up 1 base and J gave up 7 bases, with 11 bases separating them. Germline values: CDR1 LNHNV, CDR2 YYDKDF (reference sequence). Here the CDR3 DNA reads TGTGCCACCAGCAGAGGGCTGGACTGGAATGAGCAGTTCTTC. It yields the protein CATSRGLDWNEQFF.

This sequence joins TRBV10-3 and TRBJ1-6; the D gene is possibly TRBD1 (5 bases). V was trimmed by 10 bases and J by 3 bases, leaving 16 bases between them. Germline V gives CDR1 ENHRY, CDR2 SYGVKD. This CDR3 is built from 15 residues. In DNA form, the CDR3 reads TGTGCCACAATCCTGGGGGGTTTCTATAATTCACCCCTCCACTTT. Amino acid sequence: CATILGGFYNSPLHF.

The rearrangement links TRBV3-1 (or the pseudogene TRBV3-2) to TRBJ2-3; D is undetermined. The CDR3 contains 15 residues. Germline V lookup: CDR1 LGHDT, CDR2 YNNKEL (reference sequence). V gave up 2 bases and J gave up 3 bases, with 12 bases separating them. The CDR3 protein is CASSQSNAGTDTQYF. The CDR3 coding sequence is TGTGCCAGCAGCCAATCGAACGCCGGTACAGATACGCAGTATTTT.

This clone is a singleton in its sample. The chain carries TRBV28 and TRBJ1-2, with D possibly TRBD1 on 6 matching bases. CDR1 and CDR2 (germline): MDHEN, SYDVKM. The germline V and J ends were trimmed by 9 bases and 2 bases, with 13 bases remaining between them. The CDR3 has 13 amino acids. For the CDR3, the DNA is TGTGCCAGTCAAGACAGGAAGAACTATGGCTACACCTTC. This encodes CASQDRKNYGYTF.

J is TRBJ1-3 and V is TRBV10-3; D may be TRBD1 (5 bases). The length of the CDR3 is 16 residues. The germline V gene has CDR1 ENHRY and CDR2 SYGVKD. The germline V and J ends were trimmed by 1 base and 0 bases, with 10 bases remaining between them. The CDR3 here is CAISELGQISGNTIYF. CDR3 sequence (DNA): TGTGCCATCAGTGAGTTAGGACAAATCTCTGGAAACACCATATATTTT.

This clone was seen only once. The CDR3 bases are TGCGCCAGCAGCTTGGCCGGGAATTCACCCCTCCACTTT. Its protein product is CASSLAGNSPLHF. V gene TRBV5-1 combines with J gene TRBJ1-6; D not resolved. Germline CDR1 is SGHRS and CDR2 is YFSETQ. Trimming took 0 bases from V and 7 from J, leaving 5 bases between them. The CDR3 contains 13 residues.

The chain uses TRBV12-3 or TRBV12-4 and TRBJ1-2, with a possible D match to TRBD1 (6 bases). The CDR3 runs to 13 residues. V was cut by 3 bases and J by 7 bases, with 12 bases left in between. CDR3 region: CASSFGGLGGYTF. The CDR3 DNA is TGTGCCAGCAGTTTCGGGGGGCTTGGTGGCTACACCTTC.

The J gene is TRBJ2-3, the V gene TRBV3-1 (or the pseudogene TRBV3-2); D is perhaps TRBD2 (6 bases). The CDR3 consists of 18 residues. V was trimmed by 5 bases and J by 0 bases, leaving 21 bases between them. Germline V gene lookup returns CDR1 LGHDT and CDR2 YNNKEL (reference sequence). The CDR3 here is CASSSPQGSRGSTDTQYF. The CDR3 nucleotides are TGTGCCAGCAGCTCCCCTCAGGGCAGCCGGGGGAGCACAGATACGCAGTATTTT.